This entry concerns a single T cell receptor (beta chain). The antigen remains unidentified. Generated by immunoSEQ multiplex PCR, the TCRdb table keeps only in-frame clones and is missing some. Found here are some 1,100,000 clones, more than 75% of them singletons; the top ten hold roughly 0.56%. The CDR3 is 12 amino acids. CDR1 and CDR2 from the germline V gene are MDHEN and SYDVKM. V lost 4 bases, J lost 9 bases, and 10 bases lay in between. The entry originates in a study of shared clonotypes between healthy human individuals. General study results and limits: Only blood underwent sampling, and tissue repertoires likely differ.

The chain combines TRBV28 with TRBJ1-5; D gene unclear. The sequence came from a man between 18 and 35 years old in good health. Some clones in this sample may be carry-over from other donors' samples. Sequenced: memory CD4+ T cells from PBMCs. Subset here: CD45RA-negative fraction. This chain's CDR3 is CASSSGERPQHF. CDR3 bases: TGTGCCAGCAGTTCCGGAGAACGGCCCCAGCATTTT.